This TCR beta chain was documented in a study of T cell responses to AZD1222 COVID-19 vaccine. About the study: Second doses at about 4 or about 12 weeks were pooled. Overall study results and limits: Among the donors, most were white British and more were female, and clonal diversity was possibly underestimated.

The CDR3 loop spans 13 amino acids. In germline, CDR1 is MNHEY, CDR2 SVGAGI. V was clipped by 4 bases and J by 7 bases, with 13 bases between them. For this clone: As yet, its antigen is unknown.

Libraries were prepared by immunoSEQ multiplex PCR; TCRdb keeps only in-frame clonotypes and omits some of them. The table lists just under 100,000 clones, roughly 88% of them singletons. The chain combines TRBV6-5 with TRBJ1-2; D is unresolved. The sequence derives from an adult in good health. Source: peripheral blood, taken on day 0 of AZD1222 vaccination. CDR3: CASSFTAGSGYTF. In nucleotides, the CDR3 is TGTGCCAGCAGTTTCACGGCGGGGAGTGGCTACACCTTC.